This TCR beta chain originates from a study of immune evolution from preneoplasia to lung adenocarcinoma. V was clipped by 10 bases and J by 4 bases, with 7 bases between them. This CDR3 contains 11 residues. CDR1 WSHSY and CDR2 SAAADI come from the germline V gene. About this clone itself: The antigen is unknown.

Clones were sequenced by immunoSEQ multiplex PCR, and TCRdb holds only the in-frame ones, with some missing. This sample has some 6,200 clones, with over 70% found just once. Histologic diagnosis was independently verified by two lung pathologists. Overall study results and limits: Later-stage lesions seemingly showed higher T cell density and diversity than normal lung.

The sequenced sample was FFPE lung adenocarcinoma in situ tissue. V gene TRBV10-2 combines with J gene TRBJ2-2; D ambiguous. The clonotype was recovered from a donor at least 70 years old with lung adenocarcinoma. The CDR3 reads CATLLTGELFF. The CDR3 coding sequence is TGCGCCACTCTCCTCACCGGGGAGCTGTTTTTT.